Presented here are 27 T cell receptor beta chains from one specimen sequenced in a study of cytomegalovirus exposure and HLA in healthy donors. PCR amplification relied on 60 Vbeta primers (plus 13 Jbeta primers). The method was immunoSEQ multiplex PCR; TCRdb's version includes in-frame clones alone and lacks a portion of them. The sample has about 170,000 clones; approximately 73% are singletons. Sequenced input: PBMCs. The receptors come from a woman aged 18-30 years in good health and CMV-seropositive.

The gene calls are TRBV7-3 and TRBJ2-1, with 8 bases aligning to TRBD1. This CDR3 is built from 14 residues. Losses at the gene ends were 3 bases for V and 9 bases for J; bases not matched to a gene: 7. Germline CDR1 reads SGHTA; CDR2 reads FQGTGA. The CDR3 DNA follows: TGTGCCAGCAGCTTTCTGGCAGGGGGCATTGAGCAGTTCTTC. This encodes CASSFLAGGIEQFF. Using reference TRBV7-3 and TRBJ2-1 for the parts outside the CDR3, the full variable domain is GAGVSQTPSNKVTEKGKYVELRCDPISGHTALYWYRQSLGQGPEFLIYFQGTGAADDSGLPNDRFFAVRPEGSVSTLKIQRTERGDSAVYLCASSFLAGGIEQFFGPGTRLTVL.

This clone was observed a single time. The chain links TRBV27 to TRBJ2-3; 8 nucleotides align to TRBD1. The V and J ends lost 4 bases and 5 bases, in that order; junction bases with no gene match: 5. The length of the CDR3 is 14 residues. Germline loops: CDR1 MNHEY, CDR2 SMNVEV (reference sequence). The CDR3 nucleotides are TGTGCCAGCAGTTGGAACAGGGGGAAAGATACGCAGTATTTT. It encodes CASSWNRGKDTQYF.

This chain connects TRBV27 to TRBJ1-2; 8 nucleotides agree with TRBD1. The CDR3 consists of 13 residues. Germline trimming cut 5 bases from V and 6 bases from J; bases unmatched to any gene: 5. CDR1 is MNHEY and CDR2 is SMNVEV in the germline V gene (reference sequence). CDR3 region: CASSARTGNGYTF. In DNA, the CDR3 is TGTGCCAGCAGTGCCCGGACAGGGAATGGCTACACCTTC.

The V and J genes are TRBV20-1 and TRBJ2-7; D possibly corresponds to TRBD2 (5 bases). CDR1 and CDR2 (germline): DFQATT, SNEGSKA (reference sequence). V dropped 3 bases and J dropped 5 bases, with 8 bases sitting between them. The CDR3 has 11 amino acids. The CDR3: CSASSGNEQYF. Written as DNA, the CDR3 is TGCAGTGCTAGTTCCGGGAACGAGCAGTACTTC.

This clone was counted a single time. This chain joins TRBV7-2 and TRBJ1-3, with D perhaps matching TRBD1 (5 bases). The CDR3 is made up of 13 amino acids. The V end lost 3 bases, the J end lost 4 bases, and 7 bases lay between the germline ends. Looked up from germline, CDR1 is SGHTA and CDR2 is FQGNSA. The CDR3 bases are TGTGCCAGCAGCTTCGACAGAGGAAACACCATATATTTT. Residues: CASSFDRGNTIYF.

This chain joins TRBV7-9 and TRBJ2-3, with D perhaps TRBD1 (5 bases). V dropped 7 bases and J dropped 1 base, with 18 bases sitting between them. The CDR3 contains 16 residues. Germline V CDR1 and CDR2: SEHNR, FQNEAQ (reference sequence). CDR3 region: CASKPLYGQGTDTQYF. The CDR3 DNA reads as TGTGCCAGCAAGCCCCTATATGGACAAGGCACAGATACGCAGTATTTT.

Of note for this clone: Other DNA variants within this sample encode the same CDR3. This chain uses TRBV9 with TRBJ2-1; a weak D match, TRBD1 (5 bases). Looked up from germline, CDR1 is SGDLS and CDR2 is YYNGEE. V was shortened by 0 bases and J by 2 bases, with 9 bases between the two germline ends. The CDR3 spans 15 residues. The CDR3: CASSVGQGTYNEQFF. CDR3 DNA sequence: TGTGCCAGCAGCGTAGGGCAGGGAACCTACAATGAGCAGTTCTTC.

CDR3 nucleotide sequence: TGTGCCAGCAGCATGCCGGGACAGGGAGACACCGGGGAGCTGTTTTTT. Translating it yields CASSMPGQGDTGELFF. The chain employs TRBV21-1 and TRBJ2-2; whether TRBD1, the table's D call, matches the DNA was not checked. TRBV21-1 is a pseudogene segment. The CDR3 consists of 16 residues.

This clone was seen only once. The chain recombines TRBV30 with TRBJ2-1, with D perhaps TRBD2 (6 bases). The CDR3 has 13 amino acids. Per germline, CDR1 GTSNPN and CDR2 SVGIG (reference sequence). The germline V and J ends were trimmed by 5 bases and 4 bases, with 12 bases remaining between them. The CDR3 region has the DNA TGTGCCTGGGGGGCGGGGTGGTACAATGAGCAGTTCTTC. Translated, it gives CAWGAGWYNEQFF.

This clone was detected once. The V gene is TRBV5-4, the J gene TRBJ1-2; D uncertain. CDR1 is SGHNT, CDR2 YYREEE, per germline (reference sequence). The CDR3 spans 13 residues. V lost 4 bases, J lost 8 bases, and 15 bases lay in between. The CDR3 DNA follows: TGTGCCAGCAGCCCCGGACTGCCGTGGGGCTACACCTTC. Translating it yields CASSPGLPWGYTF.

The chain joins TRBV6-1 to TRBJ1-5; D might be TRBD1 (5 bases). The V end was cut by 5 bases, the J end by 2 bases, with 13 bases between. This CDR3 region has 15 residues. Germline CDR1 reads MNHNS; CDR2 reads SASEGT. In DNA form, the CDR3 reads TGTGCCAGCAGTTTCAGGGTTTATGGCAATCAGCCCCAGCATTTT. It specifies CASSFRVYGNQPQHF.

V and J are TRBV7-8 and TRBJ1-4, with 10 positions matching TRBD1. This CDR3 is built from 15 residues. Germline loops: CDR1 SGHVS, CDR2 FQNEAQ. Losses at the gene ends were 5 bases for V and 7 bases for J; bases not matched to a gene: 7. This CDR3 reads CASSGRQGAVEKLFF. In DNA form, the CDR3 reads TGTGCCAGCAGCGGGCGACAGGGGGCGGTTGAAAAACTGTTTTTT.

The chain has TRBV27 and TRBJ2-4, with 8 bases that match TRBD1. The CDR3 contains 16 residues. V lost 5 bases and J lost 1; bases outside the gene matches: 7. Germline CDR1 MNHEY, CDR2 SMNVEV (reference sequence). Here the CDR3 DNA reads TGTGCCAGCAGTCCGTGGACAGGGATGGCCAAAAACATTCAGTACTTC. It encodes CASSPWTGMAKNIQYF.

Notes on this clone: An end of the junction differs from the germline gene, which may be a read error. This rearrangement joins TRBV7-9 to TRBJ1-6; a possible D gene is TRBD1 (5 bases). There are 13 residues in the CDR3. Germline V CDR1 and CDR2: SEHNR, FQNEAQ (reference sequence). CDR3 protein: CSSSPAGREVLHF. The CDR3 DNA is TGTTCCAGCAGCCCTGCGGGCAGGGAGGTCCTCCACTTT. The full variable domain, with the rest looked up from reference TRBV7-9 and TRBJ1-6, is DTGVSQNPRHKITKRGQNVTFRCDPISEHNRLYWYRQTLGQGPEFLTYFQNEAQLEKSRLLSDRFSAERPKGSFSTLEIQRTEQGDSAMYLCSSSPAGREVLHFGNGTRLTVT.

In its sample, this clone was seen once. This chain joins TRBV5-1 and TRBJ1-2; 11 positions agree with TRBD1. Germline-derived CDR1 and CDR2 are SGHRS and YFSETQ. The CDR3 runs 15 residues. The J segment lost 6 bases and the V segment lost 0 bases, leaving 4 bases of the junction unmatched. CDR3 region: CASSLERTGGHGYTF. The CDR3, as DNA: TGCGCCAGCAGCTTGGAGCGGACAGGGGGCCATGGCTACACCTTC.

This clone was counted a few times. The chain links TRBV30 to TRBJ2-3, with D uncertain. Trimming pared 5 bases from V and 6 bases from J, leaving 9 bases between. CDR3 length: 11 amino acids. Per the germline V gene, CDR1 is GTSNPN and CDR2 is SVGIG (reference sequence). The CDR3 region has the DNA TGTGCCTGGGTTGCCGGGGATACGCAGTATTTT. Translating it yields CAWVAGDTQYF.

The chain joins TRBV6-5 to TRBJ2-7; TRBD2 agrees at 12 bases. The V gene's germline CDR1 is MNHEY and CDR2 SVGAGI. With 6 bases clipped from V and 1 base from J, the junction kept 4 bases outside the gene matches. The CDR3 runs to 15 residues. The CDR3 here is CASRLGLAGSYEQYF. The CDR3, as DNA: TGTGCCAGCAGACTAGGACTAGCGGGGTCCTACGAGCAGTACTTC.

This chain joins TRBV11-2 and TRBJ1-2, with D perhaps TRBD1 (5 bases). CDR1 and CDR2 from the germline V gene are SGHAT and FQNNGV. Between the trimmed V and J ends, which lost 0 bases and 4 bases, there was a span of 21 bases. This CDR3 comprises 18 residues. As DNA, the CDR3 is TGTGCCAGCAGCTTAGATGGGGCGCTGCGGCGGGAGCTCTATGGCTACACCTTC. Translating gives CASSLDGALRRELYGYTF.

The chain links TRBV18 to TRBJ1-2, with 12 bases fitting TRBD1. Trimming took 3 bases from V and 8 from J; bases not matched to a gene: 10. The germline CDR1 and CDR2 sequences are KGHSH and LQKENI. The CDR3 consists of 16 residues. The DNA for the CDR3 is TGTGCCAGCTCACCCTCCGGGACAGGGGGCGCAGAAGGCTACACCTTC. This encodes CASSPSGTGGAEGYTF.

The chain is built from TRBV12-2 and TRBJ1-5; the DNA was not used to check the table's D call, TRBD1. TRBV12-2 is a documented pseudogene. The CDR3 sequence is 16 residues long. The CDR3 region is CASRLAGDKSNQPQHF. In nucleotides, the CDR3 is TGTGCAAGTCGCTTAGCTGGGGACAAGAGCAATCAGCCCCAGCATTTT.

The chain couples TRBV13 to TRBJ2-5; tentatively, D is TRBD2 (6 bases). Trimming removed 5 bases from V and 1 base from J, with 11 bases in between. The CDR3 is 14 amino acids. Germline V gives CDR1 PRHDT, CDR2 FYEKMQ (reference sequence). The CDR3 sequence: CASSGGTVQETQYF. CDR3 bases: TGTGCCAGCAGCGGAGGGACGGTCCAAGAGACCCAGTACTTC.

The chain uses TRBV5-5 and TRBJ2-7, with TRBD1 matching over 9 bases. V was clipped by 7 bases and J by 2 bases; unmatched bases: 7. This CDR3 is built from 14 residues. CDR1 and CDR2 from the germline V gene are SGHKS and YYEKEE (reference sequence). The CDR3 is CASYPGQGPYEQYF. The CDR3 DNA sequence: TGTGCCAGCTACCCGGGACAGGGCCCCTACGAGCAGTACTTC. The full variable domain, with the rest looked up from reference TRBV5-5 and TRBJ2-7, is DAGVTQSPTHLIKTRGQQVTLRCSPISGHKSVSWYQQVLGQGPQFIFQYYEKEERGRGNFPDRFSARQFPNYSSELNVNALLLGDSALYLCASYPGQGPYEQYFGPGTRLTVT.

In DNA form, the CDR3 reads TGTGCCAGCAGCTTTGTAGACAGGGCGAGAGATACGCAGTATTTT. It encodes CASSFVDRARDTQYF. The J gene is TRBJ2-3, the V gene TRBV7-2, with TRBD1 matching over 7 bases. CDR3 length: 15 residues. V lost 3 bases, J lost 5 bases, and 8 bases stayed unmatched. The germline CDR1 and CDR2 sequences are SGHTA and FQGNSA.

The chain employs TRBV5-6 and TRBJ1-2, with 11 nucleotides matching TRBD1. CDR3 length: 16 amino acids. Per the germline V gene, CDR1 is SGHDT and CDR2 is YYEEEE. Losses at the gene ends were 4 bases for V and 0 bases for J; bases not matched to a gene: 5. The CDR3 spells CASSAGTGGANYGYTF. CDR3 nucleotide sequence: TGTGCCAGCAGCGCCGGGACAGGGGGAGCTAACTATGGCTACACCTTC. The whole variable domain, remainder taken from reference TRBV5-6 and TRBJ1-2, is DAGVTQSPTHLIKTRGQQVTLRCSPKSGHDTVSWYQQALGQGPQFIFQYYEEEERQRGNFPDRFSGHQFPNYSSELNVNALLLGDSALYLCASSAGTGGANYGYTFGSGTRLTVV.

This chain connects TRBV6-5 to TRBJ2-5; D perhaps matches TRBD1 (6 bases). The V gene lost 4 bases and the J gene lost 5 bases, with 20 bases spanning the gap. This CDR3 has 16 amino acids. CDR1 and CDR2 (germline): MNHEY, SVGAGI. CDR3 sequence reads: CASSSSLGTGSETQYF. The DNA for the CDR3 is TGTGCCAGCAGTTCTAGTTTGGGCACAGGGAGCGAGACCCAGTACTTC.

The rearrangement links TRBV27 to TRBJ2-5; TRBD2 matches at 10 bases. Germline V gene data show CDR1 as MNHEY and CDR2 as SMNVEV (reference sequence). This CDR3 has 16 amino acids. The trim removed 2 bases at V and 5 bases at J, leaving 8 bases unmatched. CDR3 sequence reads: CASSLASGGALETQYF. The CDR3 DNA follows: TGTGCCAGCAGTTTAGCAAGCGGGGGGGCCCTCGAGACCCAGTACTTC.

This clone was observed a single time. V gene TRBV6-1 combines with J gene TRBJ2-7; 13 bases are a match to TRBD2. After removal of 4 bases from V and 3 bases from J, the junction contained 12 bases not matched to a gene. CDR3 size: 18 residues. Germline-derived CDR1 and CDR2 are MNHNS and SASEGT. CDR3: CASSGTSGGRGTIYEQYF. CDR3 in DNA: TGTGCCAGCAGTGGGACTAGCGGGGGCCGAGGGACGATCTACGAGCAGTACTTC.